This T cell receptor (beta chain) was observed in a study of glioma-infiltrating T cells after dendritic cell vaccination. The V gene's germline CDR1 is SEHNR and CDR2 FQNEAQ (reference sequence). The CDR3 is made up of 17 amino acids. V was pared by 1 base and J by 1 base, with 16 bases between. Findings and caveats of the study: Only a small number of patients had complete blood and tumor samples.

Data came from immunoSEQ multiplex PCR; TCRdb stores just in-frame clones and leaves some out. The sample contains 85,000 to 100,000 clones, around 84% of which appear only once. With respect to this clone: Its antigen remains unidentified.

Stated time point: after dendritic cell vaccination, including at tumor progression/relapse. None of the glioblastoma patients had an isocitrate dehydrogenase mutation. Sequences were derived from blood, sampled after dendritic cell vaccination. This chain uses TRBV7-9 with TRBJ2-5; maybe TRBD2 (6 bases). The TCR comes from a human donor with glioblastoma. The CDR3 reads CASSLGVQVGGQETQYF. In nucleotides, the CDR3 is TGTGCCAGCAGCTTAGGTGTTCAGGTGGGGGGCCAAGAGACCCAGTACTTC.